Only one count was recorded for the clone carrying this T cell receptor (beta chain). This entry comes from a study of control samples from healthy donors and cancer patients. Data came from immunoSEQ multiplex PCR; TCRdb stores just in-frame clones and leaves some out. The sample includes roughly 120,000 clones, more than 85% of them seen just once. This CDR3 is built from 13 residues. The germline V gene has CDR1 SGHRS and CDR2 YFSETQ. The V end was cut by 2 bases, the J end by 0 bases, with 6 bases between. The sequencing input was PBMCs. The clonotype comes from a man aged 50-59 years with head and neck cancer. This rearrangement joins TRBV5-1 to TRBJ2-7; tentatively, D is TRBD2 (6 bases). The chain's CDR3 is CASSFGSSYEQYF. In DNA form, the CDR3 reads TGCGCCAGCAGCTTCGGGAGCTCCTACGAGCAGTACTTC.